This passage covers 29 T cell receptor beta chains from one sample sequenced in a study of prognosis after radiotherapy for stage I lung cancer. Two-round multiplex PCR amplified TCR beta CDR3 from genomic DNA. Each TRBV and TRBJ gene had its own primer in the first PCR round. Each CDR3 protein gets one entry after TCRdb re-called the multiplex PCR reads with MiXCR. The repertoire holds about 16,000 distinct CDR3 sequences, with about 43% as singletons. Source: PBMCs, taken before or after stereotactic body radiation therapy (not recorded which). These receptors were taken from a donor over 45 with non-small cell lung cancer.

This clonotype was found many times. The rearrangement uses TRBV4-1 and TRBJ1-2; D unclear. The germline V gene encodes CDR1 MGHRA and CDR2 YSYEKL. Deletions cut 1 base from V and 9 bases from J, with 15 bases between. The CDR3 covers 14 residues. This CDR3 is CASSQAGIAFSYTF. The CDR3 DNA reads TGCGCCAGCAGCCAAGCTGGGATAGCATTCAGCTACACCTTC.

This clonotype has at least ten counts. The CDR3 DNA is TGCAGTGCTCCCCCCTTAAACACGGGCAATCAGCCCCAGCATTTT. This codes for CSAPPLNTGNQPQHF. The J gene is TRBJ1-5, the V gene TRBV20-1; D ambiguous. Germline V lookup: CDR1 DFQATT, CDR2 SNEGSKA (reference sequence). Trimming left V 5 bases short and J 2 bases short, with 16 bases between. CDR3 size: 15 residues.

This clonotype was picked up one time. The V call is TRBV20-1, the J call TRBJ1-1; D is undetermined. The V end was cut by 6 bases, the J end by 3 bases, with 14 bases between. There are 13 residues in the CDR3. Germline-derived CDR1 and CDR2 are DFQATT and SNEGSKA (reference sequence). The CDR3 bases are TGCAGTGCCCCCGCACATTGGGACACTGAAGCTTTCTTT. This encodes CSAPAHWDTEAFF.

This clonotype was observed at least ten times. The chain links TRBV2 to TRBJ1-1, with 7 bases matching TRBD1. CDR3 size: 11 residues. CDR1 and CDR2 (germline): SNHLY, FYNNEI. The J segment lost 7 bases and the V segment lost 10 bases, leaving 6 bases of the junction unmatched. The CDR3 protein is CATEQGIEAFF. The DNA of the CDR3 is TGTGCCACTGAACAGGGGATTGAAGCTTTCTTT.

As for this clonotype: The junction departs from the called germline gene at one end, perhaps through a read error. This chain uses TRBV6-2 or TRBV6-3 with TRBJ2-3; 10 nucleotides line up with TRBD2. Germline CDR1 and CDR2: MNHEY and SVGEGT. The CDR3 length is 16 residues. The CDR3 DNA reads as TGTGCCAGCACCTTACTAGCGGGACATAGCACGGATACGCAGTATTTT. Protein sequence: CASTLLAGHSTDTQYF.

The V gene is TRBV24-1, the J gene TRBJ1-6; TRBD1 might be the D (5 bases). V gave up 9 bases and J gave up 8 bases, with 10 bases separating them. From germline, CDR1 is KGHDR and CDR2 SFDVKD. This CDR3 spans 12 amino acids. CDR3 in amino acids: CATETEYSPLHF. CDR3 sequence (DNA): TGTGCCACCGAGACAGAGTATTCACCCCTCCACTTT.

This clonotype was seen ten or more times. The chain combines TRBV6-1 with TRBJ1-5, with TRBD1 identical over 10 bases. V gave up 11 bases and J gave up 2 bases; unmatched junction bases: 6. The CDR3 loop spans 14 amino acids. The germline V gene has CDR1 MNHNS and CDR2 SASEGT. The DNA for the CDR3 is TGTGCCGCACCCGGGACAGGGGGCAATCAGCCCCAGCATTTT. Translation gives CAAPGTGGNQPQHF.

At least ten counts were recorded for this clonotype. This chain connects TRBV5-1 to TRBJ2-1, with TRBD2 identical over 14 bases. This CDR3 region has 17 residues. The V and J ends lost 2 bases and 4 bases, in that order; junction bases with no gene match: 5. Germline CDR1 is SGHRS and CDR2 is YFSETQ. CDR3 loop: CASSLWTSGGNYNEQFF. In DNA, the CDR3 is TGCGCCAGCAGCTTATGGACTAGCGGGGGGAATTACAATGAGCAGTTCTTC.

The chain combines TRBV5-6 with TRBJ1-5; D is perhaps TRBD1 (5 bases). The germline V gene encodes CDR1 SGHDT and CDR2 YYEEEE. This CDR3 has 15 amino acids. V lost 4 bases and J 6 bases, leaving 17 bases between the germline ends. The CDR3 protein is CASSRGWQGGQPQHF. CDR3 in DNA: TGTGCCAGCAGCAGAGGATGGCAGGGAGGTCAGCCCCAGCATTTT.

This clonotype was seen at least ten times. The rearrangement joins TRBV6-7 to TRBJ1-1, with unresolved D. TRBV6-7 is labeled an ORF, and its function is uncertain. There are 16 residues in the CDR3. Trimming shortened V by 4 bases and J by 8 bases, and 23 bases separated the two germline ends. The CDR3 spells CASSFILKPHRREAFF. CDR3 coding DNA: TGTGCCAGCAGTTTCATACTAAAGCCCCACCGTAGGGAAGCTTTCTTT.

The sample holds many counts of this clonotype. The V gene is TRBV7-9, the J gene TRBJ2-5; the D call may be TRBD1 or TRBD2 (5 bases each). CDR1 is SEHNR, CDR2 FQNEAQ, per germline (reference sequence). The CDR3 runs 15 residues. With 1 base removed from V and 1 base from J, the gap between germline ends came to 10 bases. The CDR3 protein is CASSLDLGAQETQYF. CDR3 in DNA: TGTGCCAGCAGCTTAGACCTCGGGGCCCAAGAGACCCAGTACTTC.

The rearrangement joins TRBV19 to TRBJ2-6; D is undetermined. CDR1 LNHDA and CDR2 SQIVND come from the germline V gene (reference sequence). Trimming removed 0 bases at V and 15 bases at J, with 12 bases between. This CDR3 has 13 residues. The CDR3, as DNA: TGTGCCAGTAGTATAGACGGTTTAATGGCCCTGACTTTC. Translating gives CASSIDGLMALTF.

Comments on this clonotype: Only one base separates this from a far larger clonotype, so it likely reflects a read error. The chain uses TRBV12-3 or TRBV12-4 and TRBJ1-1; 7 positions match TRBD1. Near its end, the DNA agrees better with TRBJ1-6, so the J call may be wrong. The CDR3 covers 13 residues. CDR3 region: CASKGQVSSPLHF. The CDR3 coding sequence is TGTGCCAGCAAAGGACAGGTGAGTTCACCCCTCCACTTT.

The chain joins TRBV19 to TRBJ1-2; D not certain. The CDR3 runs 14 residues. V lost 0 bases, J lost 0 bases, and 5 bases lay in between. Germline CDR1 and CDR2: LNHDA and SQIVND (reference sequence). The CDR3 protein is CASSIENANYGYTF. The CDR3 DNA reads TGTGCCAGTAGTATAGAAAACGCTAACTATGGCTACACCTTC.

This clonotype is labeled as medium-sized. CDR3 in amino acids: CASSQPTGEQYF. CDR3 DNA: TGTGCCAGCAGTCAACCGACGGGGGAGCAGTACTTC. The chain recombines TRBV6-2 or TRBV6-3 with TRBJ2-7, with D possibly TRBD2 on 5 matching bases. V lost 5 bases and J 7 bases, leaving 12 bases between the germline ends. CDR3 length equals 12 residues. Germline loops: CDR1 MNHEY, CDR2 SVGEGT.

This clonotype came up many times. V usage is TRBV12-3 or TRBV12-4 and J usage is TRBJ1-1; D remains ambiguous. This CDR3 region has 14 residues. Trimming stripped 3 bases from V and 2 bases from J, with 10 bases between. This CDR3 is CASSFPPENTEAFF. Written as DNA, the CDR3 is TGTGCCAGCAGTTTCCCACCGGAAAACACTGAAGCTTTCTTT.

This clonotype was seen ten or more times. The chain joins TRBV11-2 to TRBJ2-3, with TRBD2 matching 7 bases. Germline CDR1 is SGHAT and CDR2 is FQNNGV. Germline trimming cut 5 bases from V and 3 bases from J; bases unmatched to any gene: 8. This CDR3 contains 15 residues. CDR3 loop: CASSPGWGGTDTQYF. The CDR3 DNA follows: TGTGCCAGCAGCCCGGGGTGGGGGGGGACAGATACGCAGTATTTT. Full variable domain (outside the CDR3, taken from reference TRBV11-2 and TRBJ2-3): EAGVAQSPRYKIIEKRQSVAFWCNPISGHATLYWYQQILGQGPKLLIQFQNNGVVDDSQLPKDRFSAERLKGVDSTLKIQPAKLEDSAVYLCASSPGWGGTDTQYFGPGTRLTVL.

J is TRBJ2-2 and V is TRBV5-1; perhaps TRBD1 as D (6 bases). The germline V and J ends were trimmed by 0 bases and 5 bases, with 11 bases remaining between them. CDR1 and CDR2 (germline): SGHRS, YFSETQ. The CDR3 loop spans 15 amino acids. CDR3 nucleotides: TGCGCCAGCAGCTTGGACAGGGTGACTACCGGGGAGCTGTTTTTT. This gives the protein CASSLDRVTTGELFF. The complete variable domain, with remaining parts taken from reference TRBV5-1 and TRBJ2-2, reads KAGVTQTPRYLIKTRGQQVTLSCSPISGHRSVSWYQQTPGQGLQFLFEYFSETQRNKGNFPGRFSGRQFSNSRSEMNVSTLELGDSALYLCASSLDRVTTGELFFGEGSRLTVL.

This clonotype was counted between two and nine times. J is TRBJ1-3 and V is TRBV28; D remains unclear. Germline V gives CDR1 MDHEN, CDR2 SYDVKM. V was shortened by 7 bases and J by 9 bases, with 19 bases between the two germline ends. This CDR3 is built from 14 residues. The CDR3 reads CASTTDRAGGTIYF. The CDR3 coding sequence is TGTGCCAGCACCACTGACCGGGCTGGAGGCACCATATATTTT.

In its sample, this clonotype was seen many times. The genes are TRBV7-9 and TRBJ2-1; 7 bases fit TRBD2. The CDR3 covers 14 residues. Trimming took 2 bases from V and 6 from J; bases not matched to a gene: 4. Germline assignment: CDR1 SEHNR and CDR2 FQNEAQ (reference sequence). The CDR3 reads CASSLTSSGNEQFF. The DNA for the CDR3 is TGTGCCAGCAGCTTAACCTCTAGCGGCAATGAGCAGTTCTTC.

In this sample, this clonotype turned up many times. The J gene is TRBJ1-1, the V gene TRBV6-1; 7 nucleotides agree with TRBD1. The germline gives CDR1 MNHNS, CDR2 SASEGT. This CDR3 contains 14 residues. J gave up 4 bases and V 5 bases, and 7 bases lay outside the gene matches. Here the CDR3 reads CASSLSAGGTEAFF. The CDR3 DNA reads as TGTGCCAGCAGTCTCTCCGCAGGGGGCACTGAAGCTTTCTTT.

In regard to this clonotype: At one end, the junction sequence differs from germline, possibly due to a read error. The chain has TRBV19 and TRBJ1-2; 9 bases agree with TRBD1. This CDR3 contains 15 residues. CDR1 and CDR2 from the germline V gene are LNHDA and SQIVND (reference sequence). The DNA for the CDR3 is TGTTCCAGTAGTCCCGACAGGGGGATTGGCCATGGCTACACCTTC. Amino acids: CSSSPDRGIGHGYTF.

The table lists this clonotype with many counts. The chain has TRBV5-1 and TRBJ1-2, with 12 bases fitting TRBD1. Germline V gene sequence: CDR1 SGHRS, CDR2 YFSETQ. V was clipped by 3 bases and J by 7 bases; unmatched bases: 10. The CDR3 length is 16 residues. The CDR3 region has the DNA TGCGCCAGCAGCTGGGAACCGGGACAGGGGGCGAGTGGCTACACCTTC. Translation: CASSWEPGQGASGYTF. Together with reference TRBV5-1 and TRBJ1-2, the CDR3 gives the full variable domain: KAGVTQTPRYLIKTRGQQVTLSCSPISGHRSVSWYQQTPGQGLQFLFEYFSETQRNKGNFPGRFSGRQFSNSRSEMNVSTLELGDSALYLCASSWEPGQGASGYTFGSGTRLTVV.

This clonotype was counted ten times or more. This sequence joins TRBV2 and TRBJ2-2; D might be TRBD2 (6 bases). Trimming cost V 3 bases and J 0 bases, with 11 bases left between them. Germline V gives CDR1 SNHLY, CDR2 FYNNEI. The CDR3 loop spans 16 amino acids. CDR3 DNA: TGTGCCAGCAGTGAGGAGGGGCTGCCGAACACCGGGGAGCTGTTTTTT. Its translation: CASSEEGLPNTGELFF.

This clonotype has ten or more counts. V and J are TRBV6-1 and TRBJ1-2; 7 nucleotides line up with TRBD1. Germline CDR1 MNHNS, CDR2 SASEGT. V lost 7 bases and J lost 5; bases outside the gene matches: 10. The CDR3 runs to 14 residues. CDR3 sequence: CASKPRTGSYGYTF. The CDR3, as DNA: TGTGCCAGCAAACCTAGGACAGGCTCTTATGGCTACACCTTC.

This clonotype came up many times. This may come from a read error, since a much larger clone is one base off. V and J are TRBV6-2 or TRBV6-3 and TRBJ1-3, with D unresolved. The CDR3 has 15 amino acids. From germline, CDR1 is MNHEY and CDR2 SVGEGT. V lost 8 bases, J lost 1 base, and 15 bases lay in between. The CDR3 bases are TGTGCCAGCTTCGGAGGAGCGGGTTCTGGAAACACCATATATTTT. As protein: CASFGGAGSGNTIYF.

This clonotype was detected many times. The J gene is TRBJ1-1, the V gene TRBV29-1; D gene unclear. The V gene lost 0 bases and the J gene lost 8 bases, with 10 bases spanning the gap. Germline V gene sequence: CDR1 SQVTM, CDR2 ANQGSEA. This CDR3 has 12 residues. Here the CDR3 reads CSVEEVGGEAFF. CDR3 sequence (DNA): TGCAGCGTTGAAGAAGTTGGCGGGGAAGCTTTCTTT.

The sample holds many counts of this clonotype. The CDR3: CASSLEVMRSGNTIYF. The DNA for the CDR3 is TGTGCCAGCAGCTTAGAAGTGATGAGATCTGGAAACACCATATATTTT. V usage is TRBV7-9 and J usage is TRBJ1-3; D gene ambiguous. Trimming took off 1 base at V and 1 base at J, with 11 bases between the two ends. CDR1 SEHNR and CDR2 FQNEAQ come from the germline V gene (reference sequence). This CDR3 spans 16 amino acids.

The rearrangement joins TRBV11-1 to TRBJ2-1, with D perhaps TRBD1 (6 bases). Trimming removed 7 bases from V and 1 base from J, with 32 bases in between. The CDR3 has 21 residues. The germline CDR1 and CDR2 sequences are SGHAT and FQDESV (reference sequence). The CDR3 loop is CASISRGGKIDGGSSYNEQFF. The DNA for the CDR3 is TGTGCCAGCATCTCGAGAGGTGGTAAGATTGATGGGGGCTCTTCCTACAATGAGCAGTTCTTC.